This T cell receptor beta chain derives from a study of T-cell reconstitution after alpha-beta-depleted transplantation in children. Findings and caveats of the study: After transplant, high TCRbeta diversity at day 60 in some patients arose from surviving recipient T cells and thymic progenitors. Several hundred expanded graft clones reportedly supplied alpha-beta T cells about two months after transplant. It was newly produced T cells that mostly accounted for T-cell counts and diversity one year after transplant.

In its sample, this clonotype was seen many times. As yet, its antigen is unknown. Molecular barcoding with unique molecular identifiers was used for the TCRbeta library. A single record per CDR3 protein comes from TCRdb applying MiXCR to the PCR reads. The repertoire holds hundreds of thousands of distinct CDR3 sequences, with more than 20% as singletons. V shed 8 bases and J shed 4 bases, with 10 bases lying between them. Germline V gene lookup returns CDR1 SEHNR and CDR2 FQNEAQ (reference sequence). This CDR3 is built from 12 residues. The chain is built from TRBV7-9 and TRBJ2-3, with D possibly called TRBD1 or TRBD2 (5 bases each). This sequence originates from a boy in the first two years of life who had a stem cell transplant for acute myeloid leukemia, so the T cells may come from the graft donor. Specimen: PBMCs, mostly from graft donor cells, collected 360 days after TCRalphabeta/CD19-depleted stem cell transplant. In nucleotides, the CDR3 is TGTGCCAGCGTGGGGGAAGCAGATACGCAGTATTTT. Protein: CASVGEADTQYF.